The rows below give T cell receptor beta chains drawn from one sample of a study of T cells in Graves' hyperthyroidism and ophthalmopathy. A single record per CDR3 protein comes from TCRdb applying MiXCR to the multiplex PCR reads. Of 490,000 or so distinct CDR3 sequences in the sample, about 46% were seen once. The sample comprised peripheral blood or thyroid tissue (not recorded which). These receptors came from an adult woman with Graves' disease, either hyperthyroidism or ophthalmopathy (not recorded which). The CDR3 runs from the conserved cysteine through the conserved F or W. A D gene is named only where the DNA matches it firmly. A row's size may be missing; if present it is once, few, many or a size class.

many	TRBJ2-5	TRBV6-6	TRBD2	TGTGCCAGCATCTACTCACTAGCGGAAGAGACCCAGTACTTC	CASIYSLAEETQYF
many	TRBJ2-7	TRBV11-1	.	TGTGCCAGCAGCCGTGAGGGGCGGGGAGATTCCTACGAGCAGTACTTC	CASSREGRGDSYEQYF
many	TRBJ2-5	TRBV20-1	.	TGCAGTGCTCCTACGAGGGAGACCCAGTACTTC	CSAPTRETQYF
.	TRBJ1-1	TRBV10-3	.	TGTGCCATCAGTGACCAGGGGCGGTACACTGAAGCTTTCTTT	CAISDQGRYTEAFF
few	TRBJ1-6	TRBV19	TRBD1	TGTGCCAGTAGTAAAGATCCGGGACAGCTTAATTCACCCCTCCACTTT	CASSKDPGQLNSPLHF
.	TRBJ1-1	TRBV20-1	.	TGCAGTGCTAGCGACGCCCTGAAGGGCACTGAAGCTTTCTTT	CSASDALKGTEAFF
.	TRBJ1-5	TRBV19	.	TGTGCCAGTAGTATTGGGACAAATCAGCCCCAGCATTTT	CASSIGTNQPQHF
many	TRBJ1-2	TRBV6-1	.	TGTGCCAGCAGTGAAGCGCAGGGGTCCTATGGCTACACCTTC	CASSEAQGSYGYTF
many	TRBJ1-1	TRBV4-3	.	TGCGCCAGCAGACAGGGACGGGGTACTGAAGCTTTCTTT	CASRQGRGTEAFF
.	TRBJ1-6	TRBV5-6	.	TGTGCCAGCACCACGTGGGCAGGGTCGAATTCACCCCTCCACTTT	CASTTWAGSNSPLHF
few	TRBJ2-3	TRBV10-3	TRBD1	TGTGCCATCAGGGGGGACAGGGGACGCACAGATACGCAGTATTTT	CAIRGDRGRTDTQYF
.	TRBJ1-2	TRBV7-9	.	TGTGCCAGCAGCCCCCCTCCGGGTTGGGTCGGCTATGGCTACACCTTC	CASSPPPGWVGYGYTF
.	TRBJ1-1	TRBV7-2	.	TGTGCCAGCAGCCCCCGGGGAACCATCGCTGAAGCTTTCTTT	CASSPRGTIAEAFF
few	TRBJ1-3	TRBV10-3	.	TGTGCCATCAGTGCGTACTCTGGAAACACCATATATTTT	CAISAYSGNTIYF
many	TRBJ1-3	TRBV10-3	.	TGTGCCATCAGGACGGGGCCGAACTCTGGAAACACCATATATTTT	CAIRTGPNSGNTIYF
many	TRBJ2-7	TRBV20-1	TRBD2	TGCAGTGCTCCGTTAATTAGGCGGACTAGCCAGGAAGGGGAGCAGTACTTC	CSAPLIRRTSQEGEQYF
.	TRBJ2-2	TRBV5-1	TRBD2	TGCGCCAGCAGCTTGATAGCGGGTGGAACACCCGGGGAGCTGTTTTTT	CASSLIAGGTPGELFF
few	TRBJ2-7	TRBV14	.	TGTGCCAGCAGCCCCCTCGGTATTCGCGCGGGGCAGTACTTC	CASSPLGIRAGQYF
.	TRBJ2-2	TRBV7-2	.	TGTGCCAGCAGCGAAAGGGGGGCAGTTGGCACCGGGGAGCTGTTTTTT	CASSERGAVGTGELFF
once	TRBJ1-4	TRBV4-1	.	TGCGCCAGCAGCGGAGAAGGTCCGGGGAGGAATGAAAAACTGTTTTTT	CASSGEGPGRNEKLFF
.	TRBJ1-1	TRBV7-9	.	TGTGCCAGCAGCTTTTCAGACGATACTGAAGCTTTCTTT	CASSFSDDTEAFF